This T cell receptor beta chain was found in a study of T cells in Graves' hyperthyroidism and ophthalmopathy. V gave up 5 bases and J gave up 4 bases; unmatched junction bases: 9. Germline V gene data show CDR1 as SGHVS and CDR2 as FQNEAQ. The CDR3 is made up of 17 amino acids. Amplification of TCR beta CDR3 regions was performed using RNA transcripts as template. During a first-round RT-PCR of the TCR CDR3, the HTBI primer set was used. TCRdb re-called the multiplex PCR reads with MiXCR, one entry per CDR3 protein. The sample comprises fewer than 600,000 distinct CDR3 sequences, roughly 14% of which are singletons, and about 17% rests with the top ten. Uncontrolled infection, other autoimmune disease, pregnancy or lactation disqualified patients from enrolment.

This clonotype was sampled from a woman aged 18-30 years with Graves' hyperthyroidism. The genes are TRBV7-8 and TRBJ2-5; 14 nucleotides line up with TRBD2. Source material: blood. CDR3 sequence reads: CASSQTSGRARGETQYF. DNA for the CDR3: TGTGCCAGCAGCCAGACTAGCGGGAGGGCCCGGGGAGAGACCCAGTACTTC.